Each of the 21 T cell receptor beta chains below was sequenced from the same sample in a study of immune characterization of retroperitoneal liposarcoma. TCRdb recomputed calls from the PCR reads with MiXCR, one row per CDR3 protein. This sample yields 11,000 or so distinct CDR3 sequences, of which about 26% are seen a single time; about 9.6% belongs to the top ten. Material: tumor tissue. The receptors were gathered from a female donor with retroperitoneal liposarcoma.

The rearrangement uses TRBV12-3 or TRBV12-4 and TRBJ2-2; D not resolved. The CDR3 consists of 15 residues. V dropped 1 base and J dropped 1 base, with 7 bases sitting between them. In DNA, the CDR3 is TGTGCCAGCAGTTTAGGGCAGGTGAACACCGGGGAGCTGTTTTTT. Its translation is CASSLGQVNTGELFF.

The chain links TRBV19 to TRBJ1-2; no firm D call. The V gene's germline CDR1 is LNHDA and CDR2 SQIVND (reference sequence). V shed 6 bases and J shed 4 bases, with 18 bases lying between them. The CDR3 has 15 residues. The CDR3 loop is CASSETRQGTYGYTF. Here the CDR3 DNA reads TGTGCCAGTAGCGAGACCAGACAAGGAACCTATGGCTACACCTTC.

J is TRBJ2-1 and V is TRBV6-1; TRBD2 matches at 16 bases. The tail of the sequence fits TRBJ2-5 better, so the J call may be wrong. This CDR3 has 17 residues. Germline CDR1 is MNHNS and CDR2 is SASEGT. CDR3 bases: TGTGCCAGCAGCACCGGGACTAGCGGGAGGGCCCGAGAGACCCAGTACTTC. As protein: CASSTGTSGRARETQYF.

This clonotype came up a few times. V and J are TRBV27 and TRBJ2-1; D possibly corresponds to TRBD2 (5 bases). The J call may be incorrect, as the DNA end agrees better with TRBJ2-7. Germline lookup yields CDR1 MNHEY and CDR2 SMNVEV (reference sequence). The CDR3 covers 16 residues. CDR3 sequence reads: CASSLEPASSYNEQYF. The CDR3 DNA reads TGTGCCAGCAGTTTAGAGCCAGCTAGCTCCTACAATGAGCAGTACTTC.

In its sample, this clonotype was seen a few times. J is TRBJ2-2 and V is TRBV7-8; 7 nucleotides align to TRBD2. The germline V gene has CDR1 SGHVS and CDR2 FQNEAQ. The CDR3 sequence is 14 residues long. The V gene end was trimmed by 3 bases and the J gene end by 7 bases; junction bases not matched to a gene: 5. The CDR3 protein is CASSFGLGVGELFF. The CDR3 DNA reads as TGTGCCAGCAGCTTTGGACTAGGGGTCGGGGAGCTGTTTTTT.

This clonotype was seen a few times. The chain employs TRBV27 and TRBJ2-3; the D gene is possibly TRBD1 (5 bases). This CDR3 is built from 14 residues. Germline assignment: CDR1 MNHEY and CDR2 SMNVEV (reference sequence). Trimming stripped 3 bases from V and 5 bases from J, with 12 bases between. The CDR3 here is CASSFVTAGDTQYF. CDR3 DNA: TGTGCCAGCAGTTTCGTGACAGCTGGAGATACGCAGTATTTT.

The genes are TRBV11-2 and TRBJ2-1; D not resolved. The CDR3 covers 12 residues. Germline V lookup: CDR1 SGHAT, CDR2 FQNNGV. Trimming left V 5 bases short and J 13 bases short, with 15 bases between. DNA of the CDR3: TGTGCCAGCAGCCGGTGGGAAGAGACCCAGTTCTTC. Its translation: CASSRWEETQFF.

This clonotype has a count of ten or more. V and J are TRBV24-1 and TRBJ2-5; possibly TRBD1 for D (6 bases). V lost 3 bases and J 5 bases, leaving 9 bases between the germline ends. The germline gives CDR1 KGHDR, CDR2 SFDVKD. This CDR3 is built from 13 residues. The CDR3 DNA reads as TGTGCCACCAGTGATCCAGGGGAGGAGACCCAGTACTTC. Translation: CATSDPGEETQYF.

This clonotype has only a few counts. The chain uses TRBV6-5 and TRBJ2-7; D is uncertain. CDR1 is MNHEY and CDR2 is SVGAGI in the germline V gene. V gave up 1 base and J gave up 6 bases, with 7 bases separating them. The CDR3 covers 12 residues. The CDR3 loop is CASSYFSSEQYF. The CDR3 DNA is TGTGCCAGCAGTTACTTTTCATCCGAGCAGTACTTC.

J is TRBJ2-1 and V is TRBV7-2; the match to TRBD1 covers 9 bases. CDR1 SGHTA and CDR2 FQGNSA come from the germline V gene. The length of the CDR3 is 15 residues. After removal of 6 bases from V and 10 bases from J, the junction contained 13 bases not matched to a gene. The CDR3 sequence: CASRRTGTGIYEQFF. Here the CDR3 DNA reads TGTGCCAGCAGAAGGACCGGGACAGGGATCTACGAGCAGTTCTTC.

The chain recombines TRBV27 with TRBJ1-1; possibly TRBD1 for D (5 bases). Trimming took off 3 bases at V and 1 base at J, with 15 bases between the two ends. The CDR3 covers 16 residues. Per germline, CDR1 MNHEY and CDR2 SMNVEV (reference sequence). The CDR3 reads CASSLYRDRWNTEAFF. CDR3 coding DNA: TGTGCCAGCAGTTTGTACCGGGACCGCTGGAACACTGAAGCTTTCTTT.

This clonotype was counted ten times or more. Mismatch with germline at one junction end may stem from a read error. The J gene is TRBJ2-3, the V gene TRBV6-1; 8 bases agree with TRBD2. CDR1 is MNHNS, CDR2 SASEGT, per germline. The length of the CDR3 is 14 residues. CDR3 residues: CASSQRAGVVGRYF. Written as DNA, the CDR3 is TGTGCCAGCAGCCAGAGAGCGGGAGTCGTGGGTCGGTACTTC.

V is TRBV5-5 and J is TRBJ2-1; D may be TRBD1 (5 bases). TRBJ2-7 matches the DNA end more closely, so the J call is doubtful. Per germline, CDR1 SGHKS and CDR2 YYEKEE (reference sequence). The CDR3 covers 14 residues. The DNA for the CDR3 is TGTGCCAGCAGCTTCGGTCAGGGAACCTACGAGCAGTACTTC. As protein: CASSFGQGTYEQYF.

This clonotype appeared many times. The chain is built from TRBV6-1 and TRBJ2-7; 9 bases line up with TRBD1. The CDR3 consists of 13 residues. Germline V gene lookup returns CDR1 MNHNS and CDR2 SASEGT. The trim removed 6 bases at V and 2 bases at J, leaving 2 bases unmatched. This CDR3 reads CASRQGAAYEQYF. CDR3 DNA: TGTGCCAGCAGACAGGGGGCCGCCTACGAGCAGTACTTC.

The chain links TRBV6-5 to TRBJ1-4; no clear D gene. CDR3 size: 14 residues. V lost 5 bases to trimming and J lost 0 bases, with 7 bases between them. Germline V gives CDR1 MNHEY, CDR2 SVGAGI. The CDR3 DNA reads TGTGCCAGCAGTCGACGGGCAACTAATGAAAAACTGTTTTTT. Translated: CASSRRATNEKLFF.

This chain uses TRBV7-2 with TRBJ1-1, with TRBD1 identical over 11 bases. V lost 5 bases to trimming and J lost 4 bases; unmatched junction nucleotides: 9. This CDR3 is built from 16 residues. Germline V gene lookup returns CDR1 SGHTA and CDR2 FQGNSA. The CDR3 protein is CASSLRAGTGGTEAFF. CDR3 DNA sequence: TGTGCCAGCAGCCTAAGGGCCGGGACAGGGGGCACTGAAGCTTTCTTT.

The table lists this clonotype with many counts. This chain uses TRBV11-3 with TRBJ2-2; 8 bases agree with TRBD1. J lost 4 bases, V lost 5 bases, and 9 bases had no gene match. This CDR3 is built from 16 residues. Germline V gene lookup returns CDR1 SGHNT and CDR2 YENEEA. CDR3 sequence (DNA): TGTGCCAGCAGCGGCCGGGACAGGAAGGGCACCGGGGAGCTGTTTTTT. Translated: CASSGRDRKGTGELFF.

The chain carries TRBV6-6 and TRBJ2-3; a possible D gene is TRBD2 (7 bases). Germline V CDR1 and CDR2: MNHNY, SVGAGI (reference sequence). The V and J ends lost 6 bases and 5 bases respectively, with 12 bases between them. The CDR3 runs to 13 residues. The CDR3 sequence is CASRGGGLDTQYF. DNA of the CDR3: TGTGCCAGCAGGGGGGGGGGGCTAGATACGCAGTATTTT.

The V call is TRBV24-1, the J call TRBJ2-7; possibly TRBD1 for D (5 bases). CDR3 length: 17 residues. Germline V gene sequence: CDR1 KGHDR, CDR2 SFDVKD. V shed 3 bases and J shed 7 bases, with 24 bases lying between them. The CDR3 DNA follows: TGTGCCACCAGTGATGCCTATGGCAGGGCACCCTACAATGAGCAGTACTTC. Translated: CATSDAYGRAPYNEQYF.

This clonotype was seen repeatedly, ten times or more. The CDR3 spells CASSLRGGEQFF. The CDR3 bases are TGTGCCAGTAGCTTGCGGGGGGGAGAGCAGTTCTTC. The rearrangement uses TRBV6-1 and TRBJ2-1; 9 bases map to TRBD2. From germline, CDR1 is MNHNS and CDR2 SASEGT. There are 12 residues in the CDR3. The junction had 7 bases not matched to a gene; V was cut back by 9 bases and J by 10 bases.

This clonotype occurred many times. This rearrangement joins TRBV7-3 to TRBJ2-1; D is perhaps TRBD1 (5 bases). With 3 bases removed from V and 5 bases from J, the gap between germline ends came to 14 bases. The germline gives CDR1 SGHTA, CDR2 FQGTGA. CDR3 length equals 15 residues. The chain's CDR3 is CASSFQAGFDNEQFF. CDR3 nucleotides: TGTGCCAGCAGCTTCCAGGCAGGGTTCGACAATGAGCAGTTCTTC.